A single sample gave rise to the 20 T cell receptor beta chains below, sequenced in a study of regulatory T cells in long-lasting Graves disease. Arm-PCR of CDR3 regions and iRepertoire HTBI primers were used to build TCR beta libraries. One entry per CDR3 protein results from TCRdb running MiXCR on the multiplex PCR reads. The table records roughly 500,000 distinct CDR3 sequences, 22% of them present only once. The time point: persistent/refractory GD, antithyroid drugs over 5 years with positive TRAb. The TCR library used RNA extracted from PBMCs. The sample in question was peripheral blood mononuclear cells (PBMCs), obtained when the disease was refractory, from a patient treated with antithyroid drugs. All receptors come from a female donor with Graves disease.

This clonotype was counted at least ten times. This chain links TRBV2 with TRBJ2-5; D assignment may be TRBD1 or TRBD2 (6 bases each). Germline-derived CDR1 and CDR2 are SNHLY and FYNNEI. V was cut by 7 bases and J by 1 base, with 16 bases left in between. The CDR3 is made up of 15 amino acids. This CDR3 reads CASTRRGDAQETQYF. The CDR3 nucleotides read TGTGCCAGCACCAGAAGGGGGGACGCCCAAGAGACCCAGTACTTC.

The chain uses TRBV7-2 and TRBJ1-1; 8 bases fit TRBD1. The CDR3 runs 12 residues. Germline lookup yields CDR1 SGHTA and CDR2 FQGNSA. V shed 3 bases, J shed 10 bases, and the junction held 4 bases outside the gene matches. This chain's CDR3 is CASSFRTGRAFF. In nucleotides, the CDR3 is TGTGCCAGCAGCTTCCGGACAGGGCGAGCTTTCTTT. Supplemented by reference TRBV7-2 and TRBJ1-1, the full variable domain reads GAGVSQSPSNKVTEKGKDVELRCDPISGHTALYWYRQSLGQGLEFLIYFQGNSAPDKSGLPSDRFSAERTGGSVSTLTIQRTQQEDSAVYLCASSFRTGRAFFGQGTRLTVV.

The J gene is TRBJ2-7, the V gene TRBV20-1; 7 bases line up with TRBD2. V shed 6 bases, J shed 0 bases, and the junction held 5 bases outside the gene matches. From germline, CDR1 is DFQATT and CDR2 SNEGSKA (reference sequence). CDR3 length equals 13 residues. The CDR3 DNA is TGCAGTGCGGGAGCGGGGCTCTCCTACGAGCAGTACTTC. Translation gives CSAGAGLSYEQYF.

The genes are TRBV28 and TRBJ2-1; perhaps TRBD2 as D (7 bases). CDR1 and CDR2 from the germline V gene are MDHEN and SYDVKM. This CDR3 is 13 amino acids long. V lost 7 bases and J lost 8, with 15 bases in between. The CDR3: CASTLGGADEQFF. Written as DNA, the CDR3 is TGTGCCAGCACCCTTGGGGGGGCCGATGAGCAGTTCTTC.

This chain joins TRBV7-9 and TRBJ2-7; possibly TRBD1 for D (6 bases). The CDR3 loop spans 15 amino acids. Per germline, CDR1 SEHNR and CDR2 FQNEAQ (reference sequence). The V gene lost 4 bases and the J gene lost 5 bases, with 18 bases spanning the gap. The CDR3 nucleotides are TGTGCCAGCAGCTCCGCGGACAGTCAAATAGACGAGCAGTACTTC. Protein product: CASSSADSQIDEQYF.

The V call is TRBV24-1, the J call TRBJ1-1, with TRBD1 matching over 8 bases. V lost 4 bases to trimming and J lost 7 bases; unmatched junction nucleotides: 4. Germline V CDR1 and CDR2: KGHDR, SFDVKD. This CDR3 has 13 residues. CDR3 nucleotides: TGTGCCACCAGTGAGACTGGACAGGGTGAAGCTTTCTTT. Amino acid sequence: CATSETGQGEAFF.

As regards this clonotype: A much larger clone differs from this one at a single base, so this may be a read error. V usage is TRBV12-5 and J usage is TRBJ1-2; D not resolved. The CDR3 length is 14 residues. Germline V gene lookup returns CDR1 LGHNT and CDR2 FRNRAP. The V gene lost 6 bases and the J gene lost 7 bases, with 18 bases spanning the gap. The CDR3 is CASGSPLRVCGYTF. In DNA form, the CDR3 reads TGTGCTAGTGGCTCCCCTCTCCGGGTATGTGGCTACACCTTC.

Concerning this clonotype itself: A clone one base away is much larger, so this may be a read error. The chain has TRBV30 and TRBJ1-2; D remains unclear. Germline V gene sequence: CDR1 GTSNPN, CDR2 SVGIG (reference sequence). CDR3 length equals 13 residues. V was clipped by 3 bases and J by 4 bases, with 12 bases between them. CDR3 coding DNA: TGTGCCTGGAGCGACGGGGAATCCTATGGCTACACCTTC. Translating gives CAWSDGESYGYTF.

A few counts support this clonotype. The chain carries TRBV7-9 and TRBJ1-3; D is uncertain. CDR3 size: 13 residues. Germline CDR1 and CDR2: SEHNR and FQNEAQ (reference sequence). Trimming pared 5 bases from V and 4 bases from J, leaving 9 bases between. The CDR3 protein is CASSPRTGNTIYF. The CDR3 nucleotides are TGTGCCAGCAGCCCCCGCACGGGAAACACCATATATTTT.

A remark on this clonotype: Only one base separates this from a far larger clonotype, so it likely reflects a read error. The chain's CDR3 is CASSDDTSNQPQHF. The DNA for the CDR3 is TGTGCCAGCAGTGATGACACGAGCAATCAGCCCCAGCATTTT. The chain recombines TRBV6-2 or TRBV6-3 with TRBJ1-5; D uncertain. Trimming left V 5 bases short and J 1 base short, with 9 bases between. Per the germline V gene, CDR1 is MNHEY and CDR2 is SVGEGT. The CDR3 is 14 residues long.

This clonotype was found many times. The junction departs from germline at one end; a sequencing error may be responsible. The V and J genes are TRBV7-7 and TRBJ1-4, with D possibly TRBD1 on 5 matching bases. This CDR3 is built from 15 residues. Germline V gene data show CDR1 as SSHAT and CDR2 as FNYEAQ (reference sequence). CDR3 DNA: TGTGCTAGCAGCGCAACCGGGACGGACCGCGAAAAACTGTTTTTT. This translates into CASSATGTDREKLFF.

This clonotype was observed at least ten times. The chain links TRBV28 to TRBJ2-5; D tentatively reads TRBD1 or TRBD2 (6 bases each). V shed 6 bases and J shed 4 bases, with 12 bases lying between them. This CDR3 is 13 amino acids long. CDR1 and CDR2 (germline): MDHEN, SYDVKM. CDR3 protein: CASRGGGRETQYF. CDR3 in DNA: TGTGCCAGCAGGGGTGGGGGGCGAGAGACCCAGTACTTC.

This clonotype was detected only a few times. The V gene is TRBV27, the J gene TRBJ2-5; 8 nucleotides agree with TRBD1. Looked up from germline, CDR1 is MNHEY and CDR2 is SMNVEV (reference sequence). Unmatched junction bases numbered 9, after V lost 4 bases and J lost 5 bases. The CDR3 loop spans 15 amino acids. As DNA, the CDR3 is TGTGCCAGCAGTTCCCCGACAGGGGTCGGGGAGACCCAGTACTTC. Amino acids: CASSSPTGVGETQYF.

This clonotype was counted at least ten times. V usage is TRBV28 and J usage is TRBJ2-2, with 13 bases matching TRBD2. Trimming took 3 bases from V and 7 from J; bases not matched to a gene: 5. Germline V gives CDR1 MDHEN, CDR2 SYDVKM. The CDR3 runs to 16 residues. The CDR3 nucleotides read TGTGCCAGCAGTTTCTGGACTAGCGGGAGTAACGGGGAGCTGTTTTTT. The encoded protein is CASSFWTSGSNGELFF.

The chain links TRBV19 to TRBJ1-2; the D gene is possibly TRBD1 (6 bases). V was shortened by 10 bases and J by 3 bases, with 12 bases between the two germline ends. The CDR3 contains 12 residues. CDR1 is LNHDA and CDR2 is SQIVND in the germline V gene (reference sequence). CDR3 amino acids: CATFKGDYGYTF. DNA of the CDR3: TGTGCCACCTTTAAGGGGGACTATGGCTACACCTTC.

This chain connects TRBV20-1 to TRBJ2-1, with TRBD2 as a possible D gene (7 bases). The CDR3 contains 13 residues. Trimming pared 6 bases from V and 9 bases from J, leaving 18 bases between. Germline values: CDR1 DFQATT, CDR2 SNEGSKA (reference sequence). The CDR3 here is CSASPLGGPEQFF. CDR3 coding DNA: TGCAGTGCCAGCCCCCTCGGGGGGCCTGAGCAGTTCTTC.

Points on this clonotype: A much larger clone is a single base away; this may be a read error. The missing conserved phenylalanine or tryptophan at the end of this CDR3 makes a read error likely. This sequence joins TRBV5-1 and TRBJ1-1, with 9 bases matching TRBD1. The CDR3 consists of 16 residues. With V trimmed by 4 bases and J by 0 bases, 7 bases remained unmatched. From germline, CDR1 is SGHRS and CDR2 YFSETQ. The CDR3 DNA is TGCGCCAGCAGCCTCGGACAGGGGCCCATGAACACTGAAGCTTTCCTT. It codes for CASSLGQGPMNTEAFL.

This clonotype has just a few counts. The J gene is TRBJ1-5, the V gene TRBV20-1, with no clear D. Trimming took off 2 bases at V and 0 bases at J, with 11 bases between the two ends. The CDR3 has 15 residues. CDR1 is DFQATT, CDR2 SNEGSKA, per germline (reference sequence). The CDR3 DNA sequence: TGCAGTGCTAGACAGGCTATCGGTAGCAATCAGCCCCAGCATTTT. Amino acid sequence: CSARQAIGSNQPQHF.

This clonotype was picked up one time. CDR3 coding DNA: TGTGCCAGCAGCTCCGAGAGGGTACTTACGGGGGGCTATGGCTACACCTTC. This sequence encodes CASSSERVLTGGYGYTF. J is TRBJ1-2 and V is TRBV9, with D possibly TRBD1 on 5 matching bases. This CDR3 comprises 17 residues. Deletions cut 4 bases from V and 4 bases from J, with 23 bases between. Germline CDR1 SGDLS, CDR2 YYNGEE.

This clonotype appeared many times. V usage is TRBV7-2 and J usage is TRBJ2-5; 10 bases line up with TRBD2. This CDR3 contains 14 residues. V was clipped by 5 bases and J by 4 bases; unmatched bases: 4. CDR1 and CDR2 (germline): SGHTA, FQGNSA. The CDR3 protein is CASSQRTSGETQYF. The CDR3, as DNA: TGTGCCAGCAGCCAAAGGACTAGCGGAGAGACCCAGTACTTC.